A selection of T cell receptor beta chains follows, all from one sample in a study of blood T cell repertoires in COVID-19. This table comes from immunoSEQ multiplex PCR, and its TCRdb copy is limited to in-frame clones, with some not included. The repertoire holds 100,000 to 150,000 clones, around 89% seen once, with around 20% in the top ten. The sample consisted of peripheral blood. Source of these receptors: a man aged 50-59 years with active or convalescent COVID-19. CDR3s include the opening cysteine and the closing phenylalanine or tryptophan.

cdr3_aa j_call v_call
CASSLAQDQPQHF TRBJ1-5 TRBV12-3/TRBV12-4
CASSFGTGTSGAGSYNEQFF TRBJ2-1 TRBV5-1
CASSLADTDYGYTF TRBJ1-2 TRBV7-9
CASSLQGNTDEQYF TRBJ2-7 TRBV27
CASSSASYNTEAFF TRBJ1-1 TRBV6-2/TRBV6-3
CASSLKDRVPVDF TRBJ1-2 TRBV7-2
CASGLVLAGNYYNSPLHF TRBJ1-6 TRBV12-5
CASSKQADRHNSPLHF TRBJ1-6 TRBV5-6
CASSLSWNRDTGELFF TRBJ2-2 TRBV27
CASSQEKLAGYNEQFF TRBJ2-1 TRBV4-1
CASSPGTALSSLF TRBJ2-7 TRBV6-2/TRBV6-3